The sequence of this TCR beta chain was determined in a study of T-cell reconstitution after alpha-beta-depleted transplantation in children. Findings and limits, study-wide: There were reportedly several hundred expanded graft clones from which alpha-beta T cells came about two months after transplant. When one year had passed after transplant, most T-cell counts and diversity came from newly produced T cells. Diversity of TCRbeta at day 60 was high in some patients, arising from surviving recipient T cells and thymic progenitors.

This CDR3 comprises 11 residues. Germline V CDR1 and CDR2: SEHNR, FQNEAQ (reference sequence). This clonotype was seen only a few times. The target antigen is unknown. For TCRbeta, the library was prepared with unique molecular identifiers. From the PCR reads, TCRdb called clonotypes with MiXCR, one entry per CDR3 protein. The repertoire holds 600,000 or so distinct CDR3 sequences, with roughly 23% as singletons. The sequencing here drew on PBMCs, mostly from graft donor cells, taken 360 days after TCRalphabeta/CD19-depleted stem cell transplant. This TCR was recovered from a boy under three years old who had a stem cell transplant for acute myeloid leukemia, so the T cells may come from the graft donor. This chain links TRBV7-9 with TRBJ2-2; the match to TRBD1 covers 10 bases. The CDR3 protein is CGQGAPGELFF. For the CDR3, the DNA is TGTGGACAGGGGGCGCCCGGGGAGCTGTTTTTT.